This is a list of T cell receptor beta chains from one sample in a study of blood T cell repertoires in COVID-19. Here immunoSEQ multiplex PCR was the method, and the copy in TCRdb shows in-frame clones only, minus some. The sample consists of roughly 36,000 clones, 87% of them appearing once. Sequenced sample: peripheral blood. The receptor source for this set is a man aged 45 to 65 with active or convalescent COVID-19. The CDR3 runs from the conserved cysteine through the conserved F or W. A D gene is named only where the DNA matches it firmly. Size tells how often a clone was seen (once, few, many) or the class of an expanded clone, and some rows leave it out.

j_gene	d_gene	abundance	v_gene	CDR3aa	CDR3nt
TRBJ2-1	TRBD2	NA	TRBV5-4	CASSLGTSGSAYNEQFF	TGTGCCAGCAGCCTCGGGACTAGCGGTTCCGCCTACAATGAGCAGTTCTTC
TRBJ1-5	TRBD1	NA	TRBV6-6	CAIHQGDIAGQPQHF	TGTGCCATCCACCAGGGGGATATCGCCGGGCAGCCCCAGCATTTT
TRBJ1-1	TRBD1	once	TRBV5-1	CASSRQGATEAFF	TGCGCCAGCAGCAGACAGGGGGCCACTGAAGCTTTCTTT
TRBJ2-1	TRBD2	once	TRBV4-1	CASSQPGTRGGDEQFF	TGCGCCAGCAGCCAACCCGGGACTAGAGGGGGGGATGAGCAGTTCTTC
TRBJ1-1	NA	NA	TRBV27	CASSLFKGTEAFF	TGTGCCAGCAGTTTATTTAAGGGGACTGAAGCTTTCTTT
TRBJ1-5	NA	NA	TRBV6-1	CASSELGGSGQPQHF	TGTGCCAGCAGTGAATTGGGGGGATCGGGTCAGCCCCAGCATTTT
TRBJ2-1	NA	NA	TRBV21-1	CASSDSSSYNEQFF	TGTGCCAGCAGCGACAGCAGCTCCTACAATGAGCAGTTCTTC
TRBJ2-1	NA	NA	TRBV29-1	CSVQLAHTYNEQFF	TGCAGCGTCCAACTTGCTCATACCTACAATGAGCAGTTCTTC
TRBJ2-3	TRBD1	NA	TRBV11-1	CASSLQDRGTDTQYF	TGTGCCAGCAGCTTACAGGACAGGGGCACAGATACGCAGTATTTT
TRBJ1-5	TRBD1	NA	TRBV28	CASSLWDRGGQPQHF	TGTGCCAGCAGTTTATGGGACAGGGGAGGTCAGCCCCAGCATTTT
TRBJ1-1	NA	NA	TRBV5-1	CASSLNGENTEAFF	TGCGCCAGCAGCTTGAACGGGGAAAACACTGAAGCTTTCTTT
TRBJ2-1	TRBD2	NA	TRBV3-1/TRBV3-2	CASSLGLADINEQFF	TGTGCCAGCAGCCTGGGACTAGCAGACATCAATGAGCAGTTCTTC
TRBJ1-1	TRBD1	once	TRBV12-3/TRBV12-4	CASRPQGTDEAFF	TGTGCCAGCAGACCACAGGGGACGGATGAAGCTTTCTTT
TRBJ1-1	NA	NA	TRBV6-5	CASSYEGSLTEAFF	TGTGCCAGCAGTTACGAGGGAAGTTTAACTGAAGCTTTCTTT
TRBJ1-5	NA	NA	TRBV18	CASSEYRLAANQPQHF	TGTGCCAGCTCGGAGTACCGGTTAGCCGCCAATCAGCCCCAGCATTTT
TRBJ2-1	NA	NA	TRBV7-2	CASSTLAVYNEQFF	TGTGCCAGCAGTACCTTAGCGGTCTACAATGAGCAGTTCTTC
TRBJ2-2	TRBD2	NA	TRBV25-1	CASSVLAGVPGELFF	TGTGCCAGCAGTGTCCTAGCGGGAGTTCCCGGGGAGCTGTTTTTT
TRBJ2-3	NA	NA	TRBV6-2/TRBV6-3	CASSYSAGDYTDTQYF	TGTGCCAGCAGTTACTCGGCAGGCGATTACACAGATACGCAGTATTTT
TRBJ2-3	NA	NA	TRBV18	CASSPASGNGYF	TGTGCCAGCTCACCAGCTTCCGGGAACGGGTATTTT
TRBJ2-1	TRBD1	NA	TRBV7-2	CASSLVGQGALYNEQFF	TGTGCCAGCAGCTTAGTTGGCCAGGGGGCATTGTACAATGAGCAGTTCTTC
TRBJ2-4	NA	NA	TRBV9	CASSPALGGPNIQYF	TGTGCCAGCAGCCCCGCCTTGGGGGGTCCCAACATTCAGTACTTC
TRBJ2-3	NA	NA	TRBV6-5	CASSYSKREWTDTQYF	TGTGCCAGCAGTTACTCGAAACGGGAGTGGACAGATACGCAGTATTTT
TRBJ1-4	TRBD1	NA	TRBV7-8	CASSLSGRGIEKLFF	TGTGCCAGCAGCTTATCGGGCAGGGGGATTGAAAAACTGTTTTTT
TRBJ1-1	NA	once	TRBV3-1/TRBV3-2	CASSPGDEAFF	TGTGCCAGCAGCCCAGGGGATGAAGCTTTCTTT
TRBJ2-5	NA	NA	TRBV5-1	CASSLAPGAQETQYF	TGCGCCAGCAGCTTGGCGCCAGGGGCTCAAGAGACCCAGTACTTC
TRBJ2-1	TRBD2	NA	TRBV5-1	CASSLVELGVLAGVYNEQFF	TGCGCCAGCAGCTTGGTTGAACTAGGGGTATTAGCGGGAGTCTACAATGAGCAGTTCTTC
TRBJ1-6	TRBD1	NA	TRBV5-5	CASNVPDRVYSPLHF	TGTGCCAGCAACGTGCCTGACAGGGTTTATTCACCCCTCCACTTT
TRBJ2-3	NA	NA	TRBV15	CATSSPVSSTDTQYF	TGTGCCACCTCCTCTCCGGTCTCCAGCACAGATACGCAGTATTTT
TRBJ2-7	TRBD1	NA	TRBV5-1	CASSLKGQTSYEQYF	TGCGCCAGCAGCTTGAAGGGACAGACCTCCTACGAGCAGTACTTC
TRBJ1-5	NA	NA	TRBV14	CASSQEVSQGSQPQHF	TGTGCCAGCAGCCAAGAGGTATCTCAAGGGAGTCAGCCCCAGCATTTT
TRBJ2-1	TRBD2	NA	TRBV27	CASSLYGTTFRNEQFF	TGTGCCAGCAGTTTATACGGGACTACCTTTCGCAATGAGCAGTTCTTC
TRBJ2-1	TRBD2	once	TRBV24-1	CATRPSGSYNEQFF	TGTGCCACCAGACCTAGCGGGTCCTACAATGAGCAGTTCTTC
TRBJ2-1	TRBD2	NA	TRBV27	CASSYGASGYLRNDEQFF	TGTGCCAGCAGTTATGGGGCTAGCGGTTACTTGCGGAATGATGAGCAGTTCTTC
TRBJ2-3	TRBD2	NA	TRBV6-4	CASSVGLAGRDTQYF	TGTGCCAGCAGCGTGGGACTAGCGGGAAGAGATACGCAGTATTTT
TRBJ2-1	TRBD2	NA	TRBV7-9	CASSLAASGNSYNEQFF	TGTGCCAGCAGCTTAGCGGCTAGCGGGAACTCCTACAATGAGCAGTTCTTC
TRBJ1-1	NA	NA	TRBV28	CASIGTPPNTEAFF	TGTGCCAGCATCGGTACTCCCCCGAACACTGAAGCTTTCTTT
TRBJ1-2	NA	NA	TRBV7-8	CASSLANLGLNYGYTF	TGTGCCAGCAGCTTAGCGAATCTGGGACTCAACTATGGCTACACCTTC
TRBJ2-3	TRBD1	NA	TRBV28	CASSFRGQGEDTQYF	TGTGCCAGCAGTTTCCGCGGACAGGGGGAAGATACGCAGTATTTT
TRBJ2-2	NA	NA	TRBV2	CASMEGNTGELFF	TGTGCCAGCATGGAGGGGAACACCGGGGAGCTGTTTTTT